This T cell receptor beta chain was found in a study of OX40 agonist ivuxolimab in advanced cancers. As to this clone: Its antigen is not known.

V shed 4 bases and J shed 2 bases, with 12 bases lying between them. Germline V gene sequence: CDR1 SNHLY, CDR2 FYNNEI. The CDR3 totals 14 residues. Findings and caveats of the study: CD8+ T cells averaged more expanded clones than CD4+. At 0.1 to 3.0 mg/kg and by week 6, CD4+ and CD8+ T cells in the blood had expanded clonally.

Clones were sequenced by immunoSEQ multiplex PCR, and TCRdb holds only the in-frame ones, with some missing. The table records about 110,000 clones, about nine tenths of them present only once. This TCR was recovered from an adult with an advanced solid tumor such as melanoma, head and neck, liver or kidney cancer. The chain uses TRBV2 and TRBJ2-7; the D is unclear. Here the sequenced sample was CD4+ or CD8+ T cells sorted from blood, taken in a trial of the OX40 agonist ivuxolimab. The CDR3 sequence is CASSGGVPTYEQYF. The CDR3 DNA is TGTGCCAGCAGTGGCGGAGTTCCCACCTACGAGCAGTACTTC.